This TCR beta chain comes out of a study of response to subunit inactivated influenza vaccine. Concerning this clonotype: The target antigen is unknown.

TCRdb redid the calling of the RT-PCR reads with MiXCR, one entry per CDR3 protein. The top ten hold 10% to 13% of the sample, which has around 790,000 distinct CDR3 sequences, less than 25% seen once. V lost 0 bases and J lost 3, with 11 bases in between. This CDR3 spans 16 amino acids. Germline CDR1 LGHNA, CDR2 YSLEER. Study-wide findings and caveats: Few additional T cells are recruited per seasonal influenza vaccination, authors suggested.

Sample: PBMCs from blood, taken around 5 days after vaccination. The TCR originated in a middle-aged man who received an inactivated influenza vaccine. The chain links TRBV4-3 to TRBJ1-4; no clear D gene. CDR3 protein: CASSQDHWQANEKLFF. CDR3 coding DNA: TGCGCCAGCAGCCAAGATCATTGGCAGGCTAATGAAAAACTGTTTTTT.